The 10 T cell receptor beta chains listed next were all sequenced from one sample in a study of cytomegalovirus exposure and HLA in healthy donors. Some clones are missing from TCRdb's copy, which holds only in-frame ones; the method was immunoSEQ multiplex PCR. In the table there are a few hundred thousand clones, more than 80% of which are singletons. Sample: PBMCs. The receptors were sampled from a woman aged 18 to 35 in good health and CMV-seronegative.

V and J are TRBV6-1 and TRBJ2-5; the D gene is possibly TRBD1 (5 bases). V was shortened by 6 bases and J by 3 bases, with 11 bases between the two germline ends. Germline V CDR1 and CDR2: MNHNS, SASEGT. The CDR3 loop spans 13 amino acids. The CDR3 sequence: CASRMTVEETQYF. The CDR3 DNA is TGTGCCAGCAGAATGACAGTAGAAGAGACCCAGTACTTC.

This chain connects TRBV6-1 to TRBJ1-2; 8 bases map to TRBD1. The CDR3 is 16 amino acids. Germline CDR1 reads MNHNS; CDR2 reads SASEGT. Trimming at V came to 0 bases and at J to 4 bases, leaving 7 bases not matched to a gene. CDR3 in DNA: TGTGCCAGCAGTGAAGCGGTGGACAGGGTTGGCTATGGCTACACCTTC. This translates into CASSEAVDRVGYGYTF.

The CDR3 DNA is TGTGCCAGCAGTTACGGGGGGAGCTCCTACGAGCAGTACTTC. Its translation: CASSYGGSSYEQYF. V and J are TRBV27 and TRBJ2-7; 7 nucleotides agree with TRBD2. Germline CDR1 MNHEY, CDR2 SMNVEV (reference sequence). The CDR3 totals 14 residues. Germline trimming cut 4 bases from V and 0 bases from J; bases unmatched to any gene: 3.

CDR3 sequence: CASTPDRGRNGYTF. The CDR3 region has the DNA TGTGCCAGTACCCCGGACAGGGGAAGGAATGGCTACACCTTC. The rearrangement joins TRBV19 to TRBJ1-2, with TRBD1 matching 9 bases. The CDR3 extends over 14 amino acids. Germline loops: CDR1 LNHDA, CDR2 SQIVND (reference sequence). The V and J ends lost 7 bases and 6 bases, in that order; junction bases with no gene match: 9.

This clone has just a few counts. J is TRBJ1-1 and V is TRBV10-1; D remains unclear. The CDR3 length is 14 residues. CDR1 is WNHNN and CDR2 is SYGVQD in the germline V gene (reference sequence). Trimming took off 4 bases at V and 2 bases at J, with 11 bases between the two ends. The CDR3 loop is CASSGTPSNTEAFF. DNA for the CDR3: TGCGCCAGCAGTGGGACTCCTTCCAACACTGAAGCTTTCTTT.

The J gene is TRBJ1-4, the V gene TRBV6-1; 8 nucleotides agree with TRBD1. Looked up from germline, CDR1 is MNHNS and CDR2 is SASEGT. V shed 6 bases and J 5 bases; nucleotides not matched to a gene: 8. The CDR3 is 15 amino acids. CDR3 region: CASSGGTGGNEKLFF. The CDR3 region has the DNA TGTGCCAGCAGCGGTGGGACAGGTGGGAATGAAAAACTGTTTTTT.

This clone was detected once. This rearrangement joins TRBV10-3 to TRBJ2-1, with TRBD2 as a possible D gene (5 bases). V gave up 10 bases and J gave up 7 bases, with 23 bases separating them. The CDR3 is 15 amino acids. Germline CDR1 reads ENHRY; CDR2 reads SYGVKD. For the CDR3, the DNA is TGTGCCAGCGGGCAAGGGCGTAATTCGTTGAATGAGCAGTTCTTC. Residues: CASGQGRNSLNEQFF.

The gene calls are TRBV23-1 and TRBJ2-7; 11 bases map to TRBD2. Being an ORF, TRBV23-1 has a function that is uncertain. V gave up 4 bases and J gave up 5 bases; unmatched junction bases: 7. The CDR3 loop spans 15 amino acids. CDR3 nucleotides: TGCGCCAGCAGTCCGCGACTAGCGGGAACCCACGAGCAGTACTTC. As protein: CASSPRLAGTHEQYF.

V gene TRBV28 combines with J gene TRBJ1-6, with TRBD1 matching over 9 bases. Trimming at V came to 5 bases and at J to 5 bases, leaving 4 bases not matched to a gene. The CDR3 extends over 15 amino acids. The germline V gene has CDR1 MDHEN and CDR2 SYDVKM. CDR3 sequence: CASSPRDRDNSPLHF. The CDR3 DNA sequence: TGTGCCAGCAGTCCCCGGGACAGGGATAATTCACCCCTCCACTTT.

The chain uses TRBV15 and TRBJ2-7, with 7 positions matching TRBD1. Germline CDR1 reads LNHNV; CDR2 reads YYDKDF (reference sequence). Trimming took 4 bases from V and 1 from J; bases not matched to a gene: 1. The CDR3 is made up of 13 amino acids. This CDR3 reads CATSKGASYEQYF. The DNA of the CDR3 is TGTGCCACCAGCAAGGGGGCGTCCTACGAGCAGTACTTC.